This TCR beta chain was documented in a study of CD8+ T cells in alopecia areata. CDR3 length: 14 amino acids. After removal of 5 bases from V and 5 bases from J, the junction contained 3 bases not matched to a gene. Germline-derived CDR1 and CDR2 are SNHLY and FYNNEI. As the sequencing template, cDNA was produced by extracting RNA and reverse transcribing it. This table comes from immunoSEQ multiplex PCR, and its TCRdb copy is limited to in-frame clones, with some not included. The table shows some 130,000 clones, with roughly three fifths occurring only once. The receptor was derived from a human donor with alopecia areata. The material sequenced was CD4+ T cells sorted from blood, taken at week 0. This chain links TRBV2 with TRBJ2-5; 12 bases match TRBD1. CDR3 sequence (DNA): TGTGCCAGCAGTCGGGACAGGGGGCCGGAGACCCAGTACTTC. This gives the protein CASSRDRGPETQYF.